Presented here are 26 T cell receptor beta chains from one specimen sequenced in a study of cytomegalovirus exposure and HLA in healthy donors. Clones were sequenced by immunoSEQ multiplex PCR, and TCRdb holds only the in-frame ones, with some missing. Among over 100,000 clones listed, approximately 92% were seen once. Sample: PBMCs. The receptors derive from a young woman in good health and CMV-seronegative.

CDR3 nucleotide sequence: TGTGCCAGCTCACCAATCCTACAGGGGGAGAATGAGCAGTTCTTC. It is translated as CASSPILQGENEQFF. The chain is built from TRBV18 and TRBJ2-1; 8 bases fit TRBD1. The V gene end was trimmed by 2 bases and the J gene end by 7 bases; junction bases not matched to a gene: 7. CDR1 and CDR2 from the germline V gene are KGHSH and LQKENI. The length of the CDR3 is 15 residues. The complete variable domain, with remaining parts taken from reference TRBV18 and TRBJ2-1, reads NAGVMQNPRHLVRRRGQEARLRCSPMKGHSHVYWYRQLPEEGLKFMVYLQKENIIDESGMPKERFSAEFPKEGPSILRIQQVVRGDSAAYFCASSPILQGENEQFFGPGTRLTVL.

There are a few counts of this clone. This sequence joins TRBV10-2 and TRBJ2-3; tentatively, D is TRBD1 (6 bases). Germline lookup yields CDR1 WSHSY and CDR2 SAAADI. V dropped 3 bases and J dropped 0 bases, with 10 bases sitting between them. CDR3 length: 15 residues. The chain's CDR3 is CASSDSQGSTDTQYF. The CDR3 DNA reads TGCGCCAGCAGTGATTCACAGGGAAGCACAGATACGCAGTATTTT.

This chain links TRBV4-1 with TRBJ1-2; D gene uncertain. Germline lookup yields CDR1 MGHRA and CDR2 YSYEKL. The CDR3 extends over 16 amino acids. V dropped 0 bases and J dropped 5 bases, with 16 bases sitting between them. The CDR3 DNA reads TGCGCCAGCAGCCAAGATCCCGGACTGAACCTATATGGCTACACCTTC. This codes for CASSQDPGLNLYGYTF.

The chain joins TRBV4-1 to TRBJ1-1; D possibly corresponds to TRBD1 (6 bases). The CDR3 runs to 12 residues. Trimming took 0 bases from V and 11 from J, leaving 10 bases between them. CDR1 and CDR2 (germline): MGHRA, YSYEKL. The CDR3 here is CASSQDMGHAFF. DNA of the CDR3: TGCGCCAGCAGCCAAGACATGGGACACGCTTTCTTT.

V usage is TRBV11-2 and J usage is TRBJ2-5; 9 bases are a match to TRBD2. CDR3 length equals 15 residues. V lost 1 base to trimming and J lost 4 bases; unmatched junction nucleotides: 4. In germline, CDR1 is SGHAT, CDR2 FQNNGV. This CDR3 is CASSLVAGGIETQYF. In DNA form, the CDR3 reads TGTGCCAGCAGCTTAGTGGCGGGGGGGATAGAGACCCAGTACTTC. Complete variable domain (other parts from reference TRBV11-2 and TRBJ2-5): EAGVAQSPRYKIIEKRQSVAFWCNPISGHATLYWYQQILGQGPKLLIQFQNNGVVDDSQLPKDRFSAERLKGVDSTLKIQPAKLEDSAVYLCASSLVAGGIETQYFGPGTRLLVL.

The rearrangement uses TRBV27 and TRBJ2-1; 7 bases agree with TRBD2. CDR3 length: 13 residues. The trim removed 3 bases at V and 4 bases at J, leaving 0 bases unmatched. Germline assignment: CDR1 MNHEY and CDR2 SMNVEV (reference sequence). CDR3 in DNA: TGTGCCAGCAGTTTCGGGGGGTACAATGAGCAGTTCTTC. Amino acid sequence: CASSFGGYNEQFF.

This clone occurred once. The chain joins TRBV2 to TRBJ2-1; D possibly corresponds to TRBD1 (5 bases). The CDR3 extends over 13 amino acids. The germline CDR1 and CDR2 sequences are SNHLY and FYNNEI. V shed 5 bases and J shed 3 bases, with 8 bases lying between them. CDR3 nucleotides: TGTGCCAGCAGTTTAGACAGCTACAATGAGCAGTTCTTC. Translating gives CASSLDSYNEQFF.

V is TRBV18 and J is TRBJ2-7; 8 bases map to TRBD2. V lost 3 bases to trimming and J lost 2 bases; unmatched junction nucleotides: 18. Germline CDR1 is KGHSH and CDR2 is LQKENI. CDR3 size: 19 residues. CDR3 sequence (DNA): TGTGCCAGCTCACCTCTTCCGACGAGGGCGGGGGGATATGCCTACGAGCAGTACTTC. Translating gives CASSPLPTRAGGYAYEQYF.

J is TRBJ1-5 and V is TRBV6-1; D is perhaps TRBD1 (6 bases). CDR3 length: 14 residues. The V gene's germline CDR1 is MNHNS and CDR2 SASEGT. The V end was cut by 6 bases, the J end by 3 bases, with 12 bases between. The CDR3 here is CASRIQGVNQPQHF. CDR3 bases: TGTGCCAGCAGGATACAGGGCGTCAATCAGCCCCAGCATTTT.

The V call is TRBV7-3, the J call TRBJ2-1; the D gene is possibly TRBD2 (5 bases). Per germline, CDR1 SGHTA and CDR2 FQGTGA. This CDR3 has 14 residues. Trimming took off 4 bases at V and 4 bases at J, with 11 bases between the two ends. The CDR3 coding sequence is TGTGCCAGCAGCTCCCCCGGCGGGTACAATGAGCAGTTCTTC. Amino acids: CASSSPGGYNEQFF.

This chain uses TRBV6-5 with TRBJ2-3; possible D gene TRBD2, 6 bases. The germline V gene has CDR1 MNHEY and CDR2 SVGAGI. V lost 5 bases and J lost 2, with 14 bases in between. CDR3 length equals 15 residues. CDR3 in amino acids: CASSRPGGITDTQYF. In nucleotides, the CDR3 is TGTGCCAGCAGTCGCCCCGGCGGGATCACAGATACGCAGTATTTT.

This chain uses TRBV9 with TRBJ1-1; no clear D. The V and J ends lost 3 bases and 3 bases respectively, with 12 bases between them. The germline CDR1 and CDR2 sequences are SGDLS and YYNGEE. The CDR3 loop spans 14 amino acids. The CDR3 here is CASSADVRDTEAFF. CDR3 bases: TGTGCCAGCAGCGCAGACGTGCGGGACACTGAAGCTTTCTTT.

There are a few counts of this clone. This chain joins TRBV5-5 and TRBJ2-7, with 9 nucleotides matching TRBD1. The germline CDR1 and CDR2 sequences are SGHKS and YYEKEE (reference sequence). The CDR3 has 17 residues. The ends lost 4 bases at V and 3 bases at J; junction bases unmatched: 14. The CDR3 here is CASSAQQGANLYYEQYF. The CDR3 region has the DNA TGTGCCAGCAGCGCACAACAGGGGGCTAATCTTTACTACGAGCAGTACTTC.

This CDR3 reads CASSLGQGSFTQYF. The DNA for the CDR3 is TGTGCCAGCAGCCTGGGACAGGGCTCATTTACGCAGTATTTT. This sequence joins TRBV2 and TRBJ2-3, with TRBD1 matching over 9 bases. There are 14 residues in the CDR3. V shed 6 bases and J 8 bases; nucleotides not matched to a gene: 9. The germline gives CDR1 SNHLY, CDR2 FYNNEI.

The chain has TRBV2 and TRBJ1-2; 9 bases are shared with TRBD1. The CDR3 runs to 14 residues. Germline V gene sequence: CDR1 SNHLY, CDR2 FYNNEI. The ends lost 4 bases at V and 6 bases at J; junction bases unmatched: 6. The CDR3 loop reads CASSVGQGLHGYTF. CDR3 in DNA: TGTGCCAGCAGTGTTGGACAGGGGCTTCATGGCTACACCTTC.

This clone showed up just a few times. The chain carries TRBV19 and TRBJ2-7, with D possibly TRBD1 on 6 matching bases. The CDR3 consists of 13 residues. The ends were cut back, 4 bases at V and 4 bases at J, with 11 bases in the middle. The germline V gene has CDR1 LNHDA and CDR2 SQIVND (reference sequence). The CDR3 sequence is CASSTTGVYEQYF. The CDR3 DNA reads TGTGCCAGTAGTACGACAGGAGTATACGAGCAGTACTTC.

This rearrangement joins TRBV18 to TRBJ1-5, with D hard to call. This CDR3 spans 15 amino acids. Trimming left V 4 bases short and J 6 bases short, with 16 bases between. Per germline, CDR1 KGHSH and CDR2 LQKENI. The CDR3 region has the DNA TGTGCCAGCTCACGTACACGGGGATCGGGTCAGCCCCAGCATTTT. Its protein is CASSRTRGSGQPQHF.

The chain carries TRBV6-6 and TRBJ2-5, with D possibly matching TRBD1 (5 bases). Germline V lookup: CDR1 MNHNY, CDR2 SVGAGI (reference sequence). The CDR3 sequence is 13 residues long. Trimming shortened V by 3 bases and J by 7 bases, and 12 bases separated the two germline ends. The CDR3, as DNA: TGTGCCAGCAGTTATTCAGGGATCGGGACCCAGTACTTC. It codes for CASSYSGIGTQYF.

The J gene is TRBJ2-2, the V gene TRBV5-1; 15 nucleotides line up with TRBD2. Trimming at V came to 3 bases and at J to 11 bases, leaving 5 bases not matched to a gene. Germline CDR1 reads SGHRS; CDR2 reads YFSETQ. The CDR3 runs to 15 residues. In DNA form, the CDR3 reads TGCGCCAGCAGCTCAGGACTAGCGGGGGGGCTTGAGCTGTTTTTT. It yields the protein CASSSGLAGGLELFF.

The rearrangement uses TRBV2 and TRBJ1-2; TRBD1 is a possible D gene (5 bases). V dropped 1 base and J dropped 7 bases, with 13 bases sitting between them. The V gene's germline CDR1 is SNHLY and CDR2 FYNNEI. The CDR3 is 14 amino acids. This CDR3 is CASSEGGVHGGYTF. The CDR3 bases are TGTGCCAGCAGTGAAGGGGGGGTACATGGTGGCTACACCTTC.

The V gene is TRBV10-2, the J gene TRBJ2-5, with TRBD2 identical over 14 bases. The CDR3 sequence is 16 residues long. V was clipped by 6 bases and J by 4 bases; unmatched bases: 7. Germline CDR1 reads WSHSY; CDR2 reads SAAADI. This CDR3 reads CASRVPGLAGAETQYF. CDR3 DNA: TGCGCCAGCAGGGTACCGGGACTAGCGGGAGCAGAGACCCAGTACTTC.

V is TRBV5-6 and J is TRBJ1-2, with TRBD1 identical over 7 bases. The ends lost 3 bases at V and 4 bases at J; junction bases unmatched: 3. Germline CDR1 SGHDT, CDR2 YYEEEE. The length of the CDR3 is 13 residues. CDR3 sequence: CASSSGQPYGYTF. DNA of the CDR3: TGTGCCAGCAGCTCGGGACAGCCCTATGGCTACACCTTC.

The chain joins TRBV6-5 to TRBJ2-5; D is unclear. Germline V CDR1 and CDR2: MNHEY, SVGAGI. V was shortened by 6 bases and J by 5 bases, with 7 bases between the two germline ends. The CDR3 covers 11 residues. The CDR3 loop reads CASSSSETQYF. CDR3 DNA: TGTGCCAGCAGCTCAAGCGAGACCCAGTACTTC.

The chain joins TRBV10-2 to TRBJ2-7; D uncertain. Germline assignment: CDR1 WSHSY and CDR2 SAAADI. The ends were cut back, 6 bases at V and 4 bases at J, with 4 bases in the middle. The CDR3 spans 10 residues. This chain's CDR3 is CASSGYEQYF. CDR3 sequence (DNA): TGCGCCAGCAGCGGTTACGAGCAGTACTTC.

The table lists this clone with a few counts. V and J are TRBV7-3 and TRBJ2-1; D perhaps matches TRBD2 (5 bases). The CDR3 is 18 residues long. Trimming took off 8 bases at V and 8 bases at J, with 31 bases between the two ends. The germline V gene encodes CDR1 SGHTA and CDR2 FQGTGA. DNA for the CDR3: TGTGCCAGCGGAGGACTTACCACACACGACACTGGGGTCGATGAGCAGTTCTTC. Its translation is CASGGLTTHDTGVDEQFF.

About this clone itself: An end of the junction differs from the germline gene, which may be a read error. The chain couples TRBV5-1 to TRBJ1-3, with a weak D call TRBD1 (6 bases). Per germline, CDR1 SGHRS and CDR2 YFSETQ. The CDR3 length is 15 residues. This CDR3 is CASNLESGVGNTIYF. CDR3 in DNA: TGCGCCAGCAACTTGGAATCAGGGGTCGGAAACACCATATATTTT. Together with reference TRBV5-1 and TRBJ1-3, the CDR3 gives the full variable domain: KAGVTQTPRYLIKTRGQQVTLSCSPISGHRSVSWYQQTPGQGLQFLFEYFSETQRNKGNFPGRFSGRQFSNSRSEMNVSTLELGDSALYLCASNLESGVGNTIYFGEGSWLTVV.